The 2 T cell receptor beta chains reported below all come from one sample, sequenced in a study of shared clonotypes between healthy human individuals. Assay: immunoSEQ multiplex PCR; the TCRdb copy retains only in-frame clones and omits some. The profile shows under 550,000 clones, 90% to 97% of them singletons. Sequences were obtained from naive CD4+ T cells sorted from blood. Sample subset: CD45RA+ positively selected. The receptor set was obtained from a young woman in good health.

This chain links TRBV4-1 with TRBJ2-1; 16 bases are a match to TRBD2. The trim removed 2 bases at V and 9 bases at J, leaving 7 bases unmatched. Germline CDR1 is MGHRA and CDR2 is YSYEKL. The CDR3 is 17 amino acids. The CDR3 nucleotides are TGCGCCAGCAGCCAACCGGGACTAGCGGGAGGGCAGGGTGAGCAGTTCTTC. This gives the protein CASSQPGLAGGQGEQFF.

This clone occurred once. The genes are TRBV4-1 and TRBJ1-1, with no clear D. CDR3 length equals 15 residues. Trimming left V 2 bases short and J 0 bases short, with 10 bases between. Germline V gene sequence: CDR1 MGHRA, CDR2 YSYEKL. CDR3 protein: CASSQIVHMNTEAFF. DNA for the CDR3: TGCGCCAGCAGCCAAATTGTCCACATGAACACTGAAGCTTTCTTT.